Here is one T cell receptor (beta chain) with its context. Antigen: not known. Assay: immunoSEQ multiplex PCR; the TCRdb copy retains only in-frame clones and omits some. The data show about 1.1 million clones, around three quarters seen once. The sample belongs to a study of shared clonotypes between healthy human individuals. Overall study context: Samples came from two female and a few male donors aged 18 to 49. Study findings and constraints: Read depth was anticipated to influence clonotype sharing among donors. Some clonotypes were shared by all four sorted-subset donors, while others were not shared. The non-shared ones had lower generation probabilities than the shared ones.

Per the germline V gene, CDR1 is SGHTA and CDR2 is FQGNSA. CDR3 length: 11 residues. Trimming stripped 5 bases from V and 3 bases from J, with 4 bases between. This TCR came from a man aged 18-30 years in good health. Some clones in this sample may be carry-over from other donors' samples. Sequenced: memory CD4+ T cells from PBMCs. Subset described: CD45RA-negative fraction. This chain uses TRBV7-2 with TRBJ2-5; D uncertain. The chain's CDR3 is CASSDEETQYF. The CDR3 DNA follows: TGTGCCAGCAGCGATGAAGAGACCCAGTACTTC.